The following is a T cell receptor (beta chain) sequence with its context. Antigen: not known. The sample is drawn from a study of T cell repertoires in cytomegalovirus infection. As for the study in general: From public TCR beta signatures came an indication of both CMV infection and matching HLA type.

TCRdb fed the reads into MiXCR, producing one record per CDR3 protein. Of 380,000 or so distinct CDR3 sequences listed, roughly a third are singletons. Whole-study findings and limits: CMV-specific TCR beta clonotypes restricted by HLA-C dominated the ex vivo response. Based on cumulative public TCR beta family frequency, carriers of CMV plus the relevant HLA were identified.

The TCR originated in a human donor in good health (CMV status not recorded). Some clones in this sample may be carry-over from other donors' samples. Sequenced here: cultured PBMCs, sampled from culture after CMV antigen stimulation.

The CDR3 loop reads CSARPGTDETISTNEKLFF. The CDR3 DNA is TGCAGTGCTAGACCCGGGACAGATGAAACGATTTCAACTAATGAAAAACTGTTTTTT. The V and J genes are TRBV20-1 and TRBJ1-4; 7 nucleotides agree with TRBD1. Germline-derived CDR1 and CDR2 are DFQATT and SNEGSKA (reference sequence). This CDR3 is 19 amino acids long. The junction had 15 bases not matched to a gene; V was cut back by 2 bases and J by 0 bases.